The clone carrying this T cell receptor beta chain counts as medium-sized. Its antigen remains unknown. All patients were treatment-naive before thyroid surgery. This specimen belongs to a study of metastatic and nonmetastatic thyroid tumors. About the research overall: Across blood and tumor or nodule tissue, repertoires from malignant and benign thyroid patients were compared with one another.

Per the original methods: Researchers built a distant-metastasis classifier for papillary thyroid cancer that drew on CDR3 differences across clinicopathological groups. TCRdb used MiXCR to call clones anew from the PCR reads. The V and J calls come from TCRdb's annotation, not from the publication. The repertoire holds some 16,000 clones, about a quarter seen once, with under 8.5% in the top ten. The V gene lost 6 bases and the J gene lost 5 bases, with 8 bases spanning the gap. The CDR3 length is 11 residues. CDR1 and CDR2 from the germline V gene are SNHLY and FYNNEI. The study, taken as a whole, reports: Significantly greater TCR beta diversity was reportedly found in malignant thyroid tumors than in benign nodules (in blood and tumor).

The specimen sequenced was tumor tissue. The clonotype comes from a female donor with papillary thyroid cancer or a benign thyroid nodule (not recorded which). Some clones in this sample may be carry-over from other donors' samples. The chain links TRBV2 to TRBJ2-7; D call uncertain. CDR3 DNA sequence: TGTGCCAGCAGAGATTTCGACGAGCAGTACTTC. Translated: CASRDFDEQYF.